These 20 T cell receptor beta chains came from one sample sequenced in a study of identical twins' blood T cells. TCRdb reanalysed the 5' RACE reads using MiXCR and keeps one entry per CDR3 protein. This table holds 350,000 to 400,000 distinct CDR3 sequences, more than 25% found once. Sample: PBMCs. The receptors derive from a woman between 18 and 50 years old in good health.

This chain uses TRBV30 with TRBJ2-2; no reliable D call. The CDR3 is 11 amino acids. The V end was cut by 4 bases, the J end by 9 bases, with 9 bases between. CDR1 is GTSNPN and CDR2 is SVGIG in the germline V gene (reference sequence). DNA for the CDR3: TGTGCCTGGACGTGGCGAAGGGAGCTGTTTTTT. This codes for CAWTWRRELFF.

This clonotype was picked up many times. In DNA, the CDR3 is TGTGCCACCAGTGACCCGACTGCGAACACCGGGGAGCTGTTTTTT. As protein: CATSDPTANTGELFF. This chain uses TRBV24-1 with TRBJ2-2; D gene ambiguous. V was trimmed by 4 bases and J by 0 bases, leaving 8 bases between them. This CDR3 contains 15 residues. Per the germline V gene, CDR1 is KGHDR and CDR2 is SFDVKD.

This rearrangement joins TRBV27 to TRBJ2-3; 8 bases fit TRBD1. V lost 5 bases to trimming and J lost 2 bases; unmatched junction nucleotides: 6. CDR3 length equals 15 residues. Germline values: CDR1 MNHEY, CDR2 SMNVEV (reference sequence). In DNA, the CDR3 is TGTGCCAGCAGTAACCGGGACAGGCCCACAGATACGCAGTATTTT. This gives the protein CASSNRDRPTDTQYF.

The chain carries TRBV7-3 and TRBJ2-2; 7 bases match TRBD1. The J segment lost 3 bases and the V segment lost 5 bases, leaving 9 bases of the junction unmatched. This CDR3 comprises 16 residues. The V gene's germline CDR1 is SGHTA and CDR2 FQGTGA. The CDR3: CASSLRGGKDTGELFF. The CDR3 DNA is TGTGCCAGCAGCCTAAGAGGGGGCAAGGACACCGGGGAGCTGTTTTTT. Drawing the rest from reference TRBV7-3 and TRBJ2-2, the complete variable domain is GAGVSQTPSNKVTEKGKYVELRCDPISGHTALYWYRQSLGQGPEFLIYFQGTGAADDSGLPNDRFFAVRPEGSVSTLKIQRTERGDSAVYLCASSLRGGKDTGELFFGEGSRLTVL.

This sequence joins TRBV9 and TRBJ1-6; D ambiguous. Germline V gene data show CDR1 as SGDLS and CDR2 as YYNGEE. The CDR3 sequence is 14 residues long. V was pared by 0 bases and J by 7 bases, with 8 bases between. The CDR3: CASSVEGRNSPLHF. The CDR3 coding sequence is TGTGCCAGCAGCGTAGAAGGACGAAATTCACCCCTCCACTTT.

This clonotype has more than one count but fewer than ten. This chain joins TRBV6-1 and TRBJ2-2; D gene unclear. The CDR3 sequence is 11 residues long. Germline CDR1 is MNHNS and CDR2 is SASEGT. Trimming took off 2 bases at V and 9 bases at J, with 4 bases between the two ends. The DNA of the CDR3 is TGTGCCAGCAGTGAACTCTGGGAGCTGTTTTTT. Its translation: CASSELWELFF.

The chain links TRBV19 to TRBJ2-7; D might be TRBD2 (6 bases). Germline V gene lookup returns CDR1 LNHDA and CDR2 SQIVND (reference sequence). V was cut by 2 bases and J by 0 bases, with 8 bases left in between. CDR3 length: 14 amino acids. For the CDR3, the DNA is TGTGCCAGTAGTATATCGGGACTCTCCTACGAGCAGTACTTC. As protein: CASSISGLSYEQYF.

The J gene is TRBJ2-4, the V gene TRBV11-2; 7 nucleotides align to TRBD2. Germline assignment: CDR1 SGHAT and CDR2 FQNNGV. The CDR3 is 14 amino acids. The V gene end was trimmed by 10 bases and the J gene end by 1 base; junction bases not matched to a gene: 7. CDR3 protein: CATGEGLAKNIQYF. CDR3 sequence (DNA): TGTGCCACTGGGGAGGGTTTGGCCAAAAACATTCAGTACTTC. The entire variable domain, with the rest obtained from reference TRBV11-2 and TRBJ2-4, is as follows: EAGVAQSPRYKIIEKRQSVAFWCNPISGHATLYWYQQILGQGPKLLIQFQNNGVVDDSQLPKDRFSAERLKGVDSTLKIQPAKLEDSAVYLCATGEGLAKNIQYFGAGTRLSVL.

This rearrangement joins TRBV11-2 to TRBJ2-1; 9 bases match TRBD2. The junction had 5 bases not matched to a gene; V was cut back by 1 base and J by 7 bases. Germline assignment: CDR1 SGHAT and CDR2 FQNNGV. CDR3 length equals 15 residues. The DNA for the CDR3 is TGTGCCAGCAGCTTAGTTAGCGGGAGTGTAAATGAGCAGTTCTTC. This sequence encodes CASSLVSGSVNEQFF.

About this clonotype: The germline gene is not matched at one end of the junction; a read error may be the cause. The chain uses TRBV6-2 or TRBV6-3 and TRBJ1-5, with 9 bases that match TRBD1. Germline V CDR1 and CDR2: MNHEY, SVGEGT. The CDR3 sequence is 13 residues long. The CDR3 loop is CATAGTGNQPQRF. In DNA, the CDR3 is TGTGCCACCGCCGGGACAGGGAATCAGCCCCAGCGTTTT.

The chain links TRBV7-6 to TRBJ1-5; maybe TRBD1 (5 bases). The V gene's germline CDR1 is SGHVS and CDR2 FNYEAQ. Trimming cost V 6 bases and J 1 base, with 13 bases left between them. CDR3 length equals 15 residues. The DNA of the CDR3 is TGTGCCAGCAGTTTAACGGAGGGGAGCAATCAGCCCCAGCATTTT. Translating it yields CASSLTEGSNQPQHF.

This sequence joins TRBV19 and TRBJ2-1; TRBD2 matches 7 bases. This CDR3 spans 14 amino acids. With V trimmed by 4 bases and J by 8 bases, 8 bases remained unmatched. CDR1 and CDR2 (germline): LNHDA, SQIVND (reference sequence). The CDR3 DNA is TGTGCCAGTAGTAGGGGGACTATAGTAGATGAGCAGTTCTTC. Translated: CASSRGTIVDEQFF.

The chain combines TRBV4-1 with TRBJ2-7; 8 bases line up with TRBD1. Germline values: CDR1 MGHRA, CDR2 YSYEKL. With 1 base clipped from V and 4 bases from J, the junction kept 6 bases outside the gene matches. This CDR3 has 15 residues. The CDR3 loop reads CASSQVAGGRYEQYF. The CDR3 bases are TGCGCCAGCAGCCAAGTGGCAGGGGGCCGGTACGAGCAGTACTTC.

This clonotype was counted only a few times. The chain joins TRBV4-1 to TRBJ2-5; no reliable D call. Trimming left V 0 bases short and J 3 bases short, with 11 bases between. The germline V gene has CDR1 MGHRA and CDR2 YSYEKL. CDR3 length: 15 amino acids. The CDR3 is CASSQDIMKEETQYF. Here the CDR3 DNA reads TGCGCCAGCAGCCAAGATATTATGAAAGAAGAGACCCAGTACTTC.

This clonotype has more than one count but fewer than ten. This rearrangement joins TRBV5-4 to TRBJ2-3, with 8 bases aligning to TRBD1. The germline CDR1 and CDR2 sequences are SGHNT and YYREEE (reference sequence). This CDR3 comprises 16 residues. V lost 0 bases, J lost 3 bases, and 6 bases stayed unmatched. The DNA for the CDR3 is TGTGCCAGCAGCTTGGGGACAGGGTTAGGAACAGATACGCAGTATTTT. As protein: CASSLGTGLGTDTQYF.

This chain connects TRBV2 to TRBJ2-2; 7 bases align to TRBD2. CDR3 length: 15 amino acids. Germline CDR1 SNHLY, CDR2 FYNNEI. J lost 5 bases, V lost 8 bases, and 11 bases had no gene match. CDR3 protein: CASGQELAHTGELFF. Here the CDR3 DNA reads TGTGCCAGCGGACAAGAACTAGCGCATACCGGGGAGCTGTTTTTT.

The V and J genes are TRBV27 and TRBJ1-5, with a weak D call TRBD1 (5 bases). Trimming stripped 7 bases from V and 1 base from J, with 14 bases between. The CDR3 loop spans 15 amino acids. Germline V gene sequence: CDR1 MNHEY, CDR2 SMNVEV (reference sequence). CDR3 nucleotides: TGTGCCAGCAATTCCTTGCAGGGAAGCAATCAGCCCCAGCATTTT. Its translation: CASNSLQGSNQPQHF.

The chain joins TRBV6-5 to TRBJ1-1, with 9 bases that match TRBD1. CDR1 is MNHEY and CDR2 is SVGAGI in the germline V gene. This CDR3 has 14 amino acids. V lost 6 bases to trimming and J lost 3 bases; unmatched junction nucleotides: 5. The CDR3 protein is CASSPDRGYTEAFF. The CDR3 DNA follows: TGTGCCAGCAGCCCAGACAGGGGGTACACTGAAGCTTTCTTT.

In this sample, this clonotype turned up a few times. The chain couples TRBV3-1 to TRBJ1-3; no firm D call. The CDR3 is 16 residues long. The germline V gene encodes CDR1 LGHDT and CDR2 YNNKEL (reference sequence). V lost 1 base and J 0 bases, leaving 10 bases between the germline ends. The CDR3 coding sequence is TGTGCCAGCAGCCAAGGGAGCCGGGGCTCTGGAAACACCATATATTTT. Translation: CASSQGSRGSGNTIYF.

This clonotype was detected only a few times. The V and J genes are TRBV10-3 and TRBJ2-2, with 8 bases aligning to TRBD1. The ends lost 3 bases at V and 2 bases at J; junction bases unmatched: 5. Germline lookup yields CDR1 ENHRY and CDR2 SYGVKD. There are 16 residues in the CDR3. CDR3 nucleotide sequence: TGTGCCATCAGTGATTCAGGGGGCGGCAACACCGGGGAGCTGTTTTTT. Translating it yields CAISDSGGGNTGELFF.